This T cell receptor (beta chain) was identified during a study of blood T cell repertoires in COVID-19. Study details: Nucleic acid was either cDNA or gDNA, and it came from T cells, B-cell-depleted T cells, or PBMCs.

CDR3 length: 17 residues. In germline, CDR1 is KGHDR, CDR2 SFDVKD. J gave up 5 bases and V 3 bases, and 8 bases lay outside the gene matches. Assay used: immunoSEQ multiplex PCR; TCRdb lists only in-frame clones, some missing. The repertoire holds roughly 240,000 clones, with approximately 82% as singletons. Sequenced sample: peripheral blood. The source of this sequence is a woman aged 80 or over with acute or convalescent COVID-19. The rearrangement joins TRBV24-1 to TRBJ2-2; TRBD2 matches at 10 bases. Written as DNA, the CDR3 is TGTGCCACCAGTGATCCTGATAGCGGGGGGATGACCGGGGAGCTGTTTTTT. It yields the protein CATSDPDSGGMTGELFF.